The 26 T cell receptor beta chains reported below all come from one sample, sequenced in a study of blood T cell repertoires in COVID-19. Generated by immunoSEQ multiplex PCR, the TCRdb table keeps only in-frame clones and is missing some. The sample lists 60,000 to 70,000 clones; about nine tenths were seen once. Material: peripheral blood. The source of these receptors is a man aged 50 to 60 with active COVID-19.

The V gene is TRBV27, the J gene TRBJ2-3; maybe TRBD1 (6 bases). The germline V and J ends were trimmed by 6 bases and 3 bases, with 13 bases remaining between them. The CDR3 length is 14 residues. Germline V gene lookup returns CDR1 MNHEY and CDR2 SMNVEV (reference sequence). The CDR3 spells CASRPRGGTDTQYF. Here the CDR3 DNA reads TGTGCCAGCAGACCTAGAGGGGGTACAGATACGCAGTATTTT.

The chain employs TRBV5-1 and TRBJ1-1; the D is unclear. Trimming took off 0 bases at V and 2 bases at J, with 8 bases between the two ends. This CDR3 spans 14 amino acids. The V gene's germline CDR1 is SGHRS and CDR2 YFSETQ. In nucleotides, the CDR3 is TGCGCCAGCAGCTTGGTCGGGTCAAACACTGAAGCTTTCTTT. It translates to CASSLVGSNTEAFF.

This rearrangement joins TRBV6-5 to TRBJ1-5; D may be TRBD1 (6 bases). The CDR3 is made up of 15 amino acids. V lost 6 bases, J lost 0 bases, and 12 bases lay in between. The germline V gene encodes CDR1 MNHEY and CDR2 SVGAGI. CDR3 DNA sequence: TGTGCCAGCAGAGACAGGCCTTATAGCAATCAGCCCCAGCATTTT. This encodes CASRDRPYSNQPQHF.

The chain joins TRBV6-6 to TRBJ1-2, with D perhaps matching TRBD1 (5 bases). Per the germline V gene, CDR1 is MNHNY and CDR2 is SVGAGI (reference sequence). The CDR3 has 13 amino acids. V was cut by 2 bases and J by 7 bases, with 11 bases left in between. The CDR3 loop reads CASSYAGQGGYTF. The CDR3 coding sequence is TGTGCCAGCAGTTACGCGGGGCAGGGTGGCTACACCTTC.

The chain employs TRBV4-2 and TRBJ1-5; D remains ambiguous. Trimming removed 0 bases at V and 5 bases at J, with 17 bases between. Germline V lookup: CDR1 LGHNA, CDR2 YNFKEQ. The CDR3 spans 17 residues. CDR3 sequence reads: CASSQDPSTVPYQPQHF. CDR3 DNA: TGTGCCAGCAGCCAAGACCCGTCTACAGTGCCTTATCAGCCCCAGCATTTT.

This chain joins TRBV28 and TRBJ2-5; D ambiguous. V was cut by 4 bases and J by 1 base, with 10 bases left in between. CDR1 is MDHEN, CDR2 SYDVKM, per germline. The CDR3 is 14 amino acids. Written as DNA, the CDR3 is TGTGCCAGCAGTTCTTTTAGACTCCAAGAGACCCAGTACTTC. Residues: CASSSFRLQETQYF. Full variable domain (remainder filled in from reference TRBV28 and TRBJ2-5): DVKVTQSSRYLVKRTGEKVFLECVQDMDHENMFWYRQDPGLGLRLIYFSYDVKMKEKGDIPEGYSVSREKKERFSLILESASTNQTSMYLCASSSFRLQETQYFGPGTRLLVL.

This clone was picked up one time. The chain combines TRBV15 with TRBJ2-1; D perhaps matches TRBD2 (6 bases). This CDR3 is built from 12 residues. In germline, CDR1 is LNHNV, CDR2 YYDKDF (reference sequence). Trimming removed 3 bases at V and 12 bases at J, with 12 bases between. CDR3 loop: CATSSTSWGQFF. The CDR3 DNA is TGTGCCACCAGCAGTACTAGCTGGGGGCAGTTCTTC.

CDR3 coding DNA: TGTGCCAGCAGTGGACTAGCGGCCACAGATACGCAGTATTTT. This codes for CASSGLAATDTQYF. The chain has TRBV6-2 or TRBV6-3 and TRBJ2-3, with 10 positions matching TRBD2. This CDR3 region has 14 residues. The junction had 1 base not matched to a gene; V was cut back by 5 bases and J by 2 bases. The germline gives CDR1 MNHEY, CDR2 SVGEGT.

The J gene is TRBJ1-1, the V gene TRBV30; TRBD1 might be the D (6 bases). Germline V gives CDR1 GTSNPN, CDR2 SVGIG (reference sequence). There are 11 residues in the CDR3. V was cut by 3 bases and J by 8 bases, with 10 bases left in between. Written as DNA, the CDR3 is TGTGCCTGGAGCTTTCAGGGGGAAGCTTTCTTT. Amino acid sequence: CAWSFQGEAFF. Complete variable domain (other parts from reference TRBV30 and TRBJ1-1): SQTIHQWPATLVQPVGSPLSLECTVEGTSNPNLYWYRQAAGRGLQLLFYSVGIGQISSEVPQNLSASRPQDRQFILSSKKLLLSDSGFYLCAWSFQGEAFFGQGTRLTVV.

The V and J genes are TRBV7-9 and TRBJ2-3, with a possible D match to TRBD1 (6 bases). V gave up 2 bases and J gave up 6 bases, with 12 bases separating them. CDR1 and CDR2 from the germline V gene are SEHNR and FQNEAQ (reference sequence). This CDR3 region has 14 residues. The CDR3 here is CASSLSRGVDTQYF. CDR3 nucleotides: TGTGCCAGCAGCTTATCCAGGGGTGTCGATACGCAGTATTTT.

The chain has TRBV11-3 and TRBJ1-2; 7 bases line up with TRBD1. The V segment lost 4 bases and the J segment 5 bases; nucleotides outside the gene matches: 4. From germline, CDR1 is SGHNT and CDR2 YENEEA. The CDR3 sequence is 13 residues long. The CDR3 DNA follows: TGTGCCAGCAGCTACGCAGGGGGGTATGGCTACACCTTC. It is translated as CASSYAGGYGYTF.

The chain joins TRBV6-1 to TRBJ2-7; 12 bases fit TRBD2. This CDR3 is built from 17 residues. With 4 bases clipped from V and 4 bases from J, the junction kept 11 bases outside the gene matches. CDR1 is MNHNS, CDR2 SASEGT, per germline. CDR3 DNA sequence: TGTGCCAGCAGTGGACGACTTTCTAGCGGGGGGGAGTACGAGCAGTACTTC. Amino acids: CASSGRLSSGGEYEQYF.

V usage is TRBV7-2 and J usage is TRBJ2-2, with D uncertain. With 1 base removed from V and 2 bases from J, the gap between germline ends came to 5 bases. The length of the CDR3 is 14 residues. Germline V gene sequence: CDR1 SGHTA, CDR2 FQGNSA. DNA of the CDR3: TGTGCCAGCAGCTTAGGCTACAACACCGGGGAGCTGTTTTTT. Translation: CASSLGYNTGELFF.

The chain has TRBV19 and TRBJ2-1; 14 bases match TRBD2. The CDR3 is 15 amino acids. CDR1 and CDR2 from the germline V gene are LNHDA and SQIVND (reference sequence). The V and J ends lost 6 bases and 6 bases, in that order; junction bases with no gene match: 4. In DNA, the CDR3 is TGTGCCAGTAGGGGGGGACTAGCGGGAGTCAATGAGCAGTTCTTC. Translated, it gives CASRGGLAGVNEQFF.

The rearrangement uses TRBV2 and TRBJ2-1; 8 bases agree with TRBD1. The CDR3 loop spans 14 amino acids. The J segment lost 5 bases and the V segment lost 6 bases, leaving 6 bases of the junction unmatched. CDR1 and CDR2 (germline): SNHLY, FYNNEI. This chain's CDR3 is CASRDRANHNEQFF. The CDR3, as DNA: TGTGCCAGCAGGGACAGGGCCAACCACAATGAGCAGTTCTTC.

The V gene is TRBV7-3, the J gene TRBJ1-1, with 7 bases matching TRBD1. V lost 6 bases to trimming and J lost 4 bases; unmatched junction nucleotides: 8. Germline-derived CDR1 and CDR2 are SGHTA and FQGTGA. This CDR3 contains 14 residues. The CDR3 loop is CASSTTGLSTEAFF. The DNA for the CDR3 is TGTGCCAGCAGTACGACAGGGCTGAGCACTGAAGCTTTCTTT. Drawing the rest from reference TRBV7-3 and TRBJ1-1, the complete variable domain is GAGVSQTPSNKVTEKGKYVELRCDPISGHTALYWYRQSLGQGPEFLIYFQGTGAADDSGLPNDRFFAVRPEGSVSTLKIQRTERGDSAVYLCASSTTGLSTEAFFGQGTRLTVV.

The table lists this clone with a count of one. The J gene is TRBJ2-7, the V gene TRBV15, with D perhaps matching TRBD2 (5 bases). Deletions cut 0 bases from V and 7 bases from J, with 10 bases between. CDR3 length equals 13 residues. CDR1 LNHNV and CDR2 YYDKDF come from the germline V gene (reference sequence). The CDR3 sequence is CATSRDGRGEQYF. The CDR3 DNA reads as TGTGCCACCAGCAGAGATGGACGAGGGGAGCAGTACTTC.

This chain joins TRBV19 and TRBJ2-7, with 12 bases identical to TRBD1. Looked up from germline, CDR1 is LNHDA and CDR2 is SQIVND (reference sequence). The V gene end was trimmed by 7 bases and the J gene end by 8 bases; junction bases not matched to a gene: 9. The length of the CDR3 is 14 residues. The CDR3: CASIAGTGGGKQYF. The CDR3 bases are TGTGCCAGTATAGCCGGGACAGGGGGCGGAAAGCAGTACTTC.

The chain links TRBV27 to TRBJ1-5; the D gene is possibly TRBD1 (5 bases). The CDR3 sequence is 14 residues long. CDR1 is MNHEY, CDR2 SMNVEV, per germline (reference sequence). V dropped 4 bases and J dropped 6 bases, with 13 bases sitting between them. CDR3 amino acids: CASSSAGTGQPQHF. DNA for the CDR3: TGTGCCAGCAGTTCGGCCGGTACAGGTCAGCCCCAGCATTTT.

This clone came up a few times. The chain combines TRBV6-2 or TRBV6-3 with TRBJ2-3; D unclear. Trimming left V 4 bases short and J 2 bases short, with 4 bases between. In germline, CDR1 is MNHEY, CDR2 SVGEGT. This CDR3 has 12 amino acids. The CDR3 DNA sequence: TGTGCCAGCAGTTTCCACACAGATACGCAGTATTTT. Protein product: CASSFHTDTQYF.

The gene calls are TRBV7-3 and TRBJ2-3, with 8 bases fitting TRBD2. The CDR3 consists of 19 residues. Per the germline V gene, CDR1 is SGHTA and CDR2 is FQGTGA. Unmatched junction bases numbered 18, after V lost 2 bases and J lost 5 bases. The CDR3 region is CASSLFASGLGGAQDTQYF. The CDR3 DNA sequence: TGTGCCAGCAGCTTATTTGCTAGCGGCCTCGGGGGGGCCCAAGATACGCAGTATTTT.

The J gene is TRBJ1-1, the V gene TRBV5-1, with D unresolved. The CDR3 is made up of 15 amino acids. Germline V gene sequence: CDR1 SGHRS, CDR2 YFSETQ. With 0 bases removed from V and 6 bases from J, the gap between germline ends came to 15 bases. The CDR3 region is CASSLVNPITAEAFF. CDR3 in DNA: TGCGCCAGCAGCTTGGTAAATCCCATAACGGCTGAAGCTTTCTTT. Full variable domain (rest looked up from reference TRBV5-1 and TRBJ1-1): KAGVTQTPRYLIKTRGQQVTLSCSPISGHRSVSWYQQTPGQGLQFLFEYFSETQRNKGNFPGRFSGRQFSNSRSEMNVSTLELGDSALYLCASSLVNPITAEAFFGQGTRLTVV.

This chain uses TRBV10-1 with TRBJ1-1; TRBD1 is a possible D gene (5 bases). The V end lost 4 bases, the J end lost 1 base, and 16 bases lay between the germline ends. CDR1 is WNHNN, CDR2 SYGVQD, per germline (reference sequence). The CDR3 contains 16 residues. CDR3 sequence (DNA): TGCGCCAGCAGTGTTGAGGATCCAGGGCGGAACACTGAAGCTTTCTTT. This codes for CASSVEDPGRNTEAFF.

CDR3 amino acids: CASSLLAGNTEAFF. The CDR3, as DNA: TGTGCCAGCAGCTTACTTGCGGGGAACACTGAAGCTTTCTTT. This sequence joins TRBV7-3 and TRBJ1-1; D is ambiguous. Trimming pared 2 bases from V and 1 base from J, leaving 8 bases between. The germline gives CDR1 SGHTA, CDR2 FQGTGA. The CDR3 loop spans 14 amino acids.

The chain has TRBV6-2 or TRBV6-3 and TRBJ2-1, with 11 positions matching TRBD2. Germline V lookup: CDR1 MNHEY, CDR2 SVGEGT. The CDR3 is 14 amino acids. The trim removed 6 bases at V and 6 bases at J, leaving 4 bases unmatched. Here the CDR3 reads CASSLAGGGNEQFF. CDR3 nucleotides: TGTGCCAGCAGCCTAGCGGGGGGAGGCAATGAGCAGTTCTTC.

CDR3 region: CASSHPTGDGYGYTF. As DNA, the CDR3 is TGTGCCAGCAGTCACCCGACAGGGGACGGCTATGGCTACACCTTC. V gene TRBV28 combines with J gene TRBJ1-2, with 8 nucleotides matching TRBD1. Germline V gene sequence: CDR1 MDHEN, CDR2 SYDVKM. The CDR3 covers 15 residues. J lost 4 bases, V lost 5 bases, and 9 bases had no gene match.